The TCR beta chain under discussion was sequenced for a study of cytomegalovirus exposure and HLA in healthy donors. Germline-derived CDR1 and CDR2 are SNHLY and FYNNEI. V trimming: 7 bases; J trimming: 2 bases; junction bases outside the gene matches: 9. The CDR3 extends over 15 amino acids. PCR primers comprised 60 Vbeta and 13 Jbeta primers. Clones were sequenced by immunoSEQ multiplex PCR, and TCRdb holds only the in-frame ones, with some missing. This table holds 130,000 or so clones, around 72% found once. This clonotype was sampled from a man aged 18 to 35 in good health and CMV-seropositive. This rearrangement joins TRBV2 to TRBJ2-3, with TRBD1 identical over 7 bases. The sequenced sample was PBMCs. CDR3 nucleotides: TGTGCCAGCAACCTAGACAGGGCTGACACAGATACGCAGTATTTT. This sequence encodes CASNLDRADTDTQYF.